The present TCR beta chain was sequenced within a study of T cell changes during pregnancy in multiple sclerosis (dated by TCRdb to between 2019 and 2020). Concerning the study at large: The study examined how the T cell repertoire changed over the course of pregnancy in women with multiple sclerosis.

Details on this clone: Its specific antigen is unknown. Qualities for individual bases were not recorded, and no much larger clone is one base off.

From cysteine to phenylalanine, the CDR3 is 15 amino acids long. The only DNA kept is the CDR3, 45 bases in frame from the first base. V and J lose 1 base and 1 base, and a span of 8 bases separates them. CDR1 and CDR2, per the germline V gene, are SGHRS and YFSETQ. Libraries were made using the immunoSEQ multiplex PCR assay. What TCRdb holds here is the immuneACCESS table cut down to in-frame rearrangements. Part of the clones is not present; checked against another copy, under half of the missing clones reflect an unresolved V gene, and the others are unexplained. The sample records around 100,000 clones, about 94% of which are singletons. The biggest ten clones account for more than 0.8% of the sample.

The sequencing used peripheral blood, collected before pregnancy. This receptor was taken from a female donor with multiple sclerosis, enrolled in a pregnancy study. The chain employs TRBV5-1 and TRBJ2-2; a confident D gene designation cannot be given. The CDR3 in this case is CASSLSPVNTGELFF. Here is the DNA: TGCGCCAGCAGCTTGTCGCCAGTGAACACCGGGGAGCTGTTTTTT.